What follows are 18 T cell receptor beta chains derived from one specimen sequenced in a study of early T cells in non-severe SARS-CoV-2 infection. Each CDR3 protein gets one entry after TCRdb re-called the 5' RACE reads with MiXCR. Of about 23,000 distinct CDR3 sequences in the sample, 5% to 5.5% were seen once. The material sequenced was whole blood. The receptor set was obtained from an adult who was a healthcare worker with PCR-confirmed SARS-CoV-2 infection or an uninfected control (not recorded which).

The sample holds many counts of this clonotype. The chain couples TRBV27 to TRBJ2-7, with 8 bases identical to TRBD1. CDR1 is MNHEY and CDR2 is SMNVEV in the germline V gene (reference sequence). V was clipped by 4 bases and J by 3 bases; unmatched bases: 11. The CDR3 extends over 16 amino acids. CDR3 region: CASSSHKTGQGYEQYF. The CDR3 DNA is TGTGCCAGCAGTTCCCACAAAACCGGACAGGGCTACGAGCAGTACTTC.

In its sample, this clonotype was seen many times. The chain combines TRBV12-3 or TRBV12-4 with TRBJ2-1; 7 bases match TRBD2. Trimming at V came to 6 bases and at J to 7 bases, leaving 3 bases not matched to a gene. CDR3 length equals 12 residues. CDR3 sequence: CASSYGGNEQFF. CDR3 sequence (DNA): TGTGCCAGCAGCTACGGGGGGAATGAGCAGTTCTTC.

The chain uses TRBV27 and TRBJ2-6; perhaps TRBD2 as D (6 bases). The CDR3 is made up of 14 amino acids. Trimming took 8 bases from V and 2 from J, leaving 10 bases between them. The germline CDR1 and CDR2 sequences are MNHEY and SMNVEV (reference sequence). CDR3 amino acids: CASRRVPGANVLTF. The CDR3 bases are TGTGCCAGCCGGAGGGTCCCTGGGGCCAACGTCCTGACTTTC.

The chain links TRBV24-1 to TRBJ2-2; 8 nucleotides match TRBD1. Germline V gene sequence: CDR1 KGHDR, CDR2 SFDVKD. The CDR3 sequence is 19 residues long. V was pared by 1 base and J by 2 bases, with 11 bases of the junction left unmatched. The CDR3 region has the DNA TGTGCCACCAGTGATTTCCCCTATCCGGGACAGGAAAACACCGGGGAGCTGTTTTTT. Translation: CATSDFPYPGQENTGELFF.

This clonotype was observed at least ten times. The V and J genes are TRBV15 and TRBJ2-2; D is undetermined. CDR1 and CDR2 from the germline V gene are LNHNV and YYDKDF (reference sequence). The V end was cut by 0 bases, the J end by 0 bases, with 8 bases between. The CDR3 extends over 16 amino acids. Here the CDR3 reads CATSRDLRANTGELFF. CDR3 in DNA: TGTGCCACCAGCAGAGATTTACGAGCGAACACCGGGGAGCTGTTTTTT.

This clonotype occurred many times. The rearrangement joins TRBV19 to TRBJ2-5; tentatively, D is TRBD1 (6 bases). This CDR3 has 13 amino acids. The germline V and J ends were trimmed by 4 bases and 0 bases, with 6 bases remaining between them. Germline lookup yields CDR1 LNHDA and CDR2 SQIVND (reference sequence). CDR3 in amino acids: CASSTGDQETQYF. CDR3 nucleotides: TGTGCCAGTAGTACAGGGGACCAAGAGACCCAGTACTTC.

This rearrangement joins TRBV7-8 to TRBJ2-7; perhaps TRBD1 as D (5 bases). CDR1 is SGHVS, CDR2 FQNEAQ, per germline. Trimming shortened V by 1 base and J by 0 bases, and 13 bases separated the two germline ends. CDR3 length equals 16 residues. The CDR3 loop reads CASSLDLTGDSYEQYV. The CDR3 DNA is TGTGCCAGCAGCTTAGACTTAACAGGCGACTCCTACGAGCAGTACGTC.

There are many counts of this clonotype. V usage is TRBV15 and J usage is TRBJ2-7; D might be TRBD2 (6 bases). This CDR3 contains 15 residues. Germline assignment: CDR1 LNHNV and CDR2 YYDKDF (reference sequence). V gave up 1 base and J gave up 0 bases, with 10 bases separating them. DNA for the CDR3: TGTGCCACCAGCAGAGGACTAGGTCGCTCCTACGAGCAGTACGTC. Its protein is CATSRGLGRSYEQYV.

V usage is TRBV28 and J usage is TRBJ1-1; 7 bases match TRBD1. The CDR3 loop spans 13 amino acids. The germline V gene has CDR1 MDHEN and CDR2 SYDVKM. Unmatched junction bases numbered 5, after V lost 8 bases and J lost 2 bases. This chain's CDR3 is CASRGTANTEAFF. The DNA for the CDR3 is TGTGCCAGCCGGGGGACAGCAAACACTGAAGCTTTCTTT.

This clonotype came up a few times. V and J are TRBV12-3 or TRBV12-4 and TRBJ1-4, with 11 bases fitting TRBD1. The CDR3 is made up of 19 amino acids. With 9 bases clipped from V and 0 bases from J, the junction kept 15 bases outside the gene matches. The CDR3: CASGAGTGGDNATNEKLFF. In DNA form, the CDR3 reads TGTGCCAGTGGTGCCGGGACAGGGGGGGACAATGCAACTAATGAAAAACTGTTTTTT.

This clonotype was recorded at least ten times. The J gene is TRBJ2-1, the V gene TRBV18; D is ambiguous. V dropped 0 bases and J dropped 0 bases, with 3 bases sitting between them. Germline assignment: CDR1 KGHSH and CDR2 LQKENI. The CDR3 totals 14 residues. DNA of the CDR3: TGTGCCAGCTCACCACCCAGCTCCTACAATGAGCAGTTCTTC. This codes for CASSPPSSYNEQFF.

This clonotype was detected many times. J is TRBJ2-7 and V is TRBV4-3; D possibly uses TRBD1 or TRBD2 (5 bases each). CDR3 length equals 15 residues. The V end was cut by 0 bases, the J end by 5 bases, with 14 bases between. CDR1 is LGHNA and CDR2 is YSLEER in the germline V gene. CDR3 nucleotide sequence: TGCGCCAGCAGCCAAGATACGGGACCCGCGAACGAGCAGTACTTC. It translates to CASSQDTGPANEQYF.

This clonotype appeared many times. V and J are TRBV4-3 and TRBJ2-5; TRBD2 agrees at 15 bases. The ends lost 3 bases at V and 4 bases at J; junction bases unmatched: 0. The CDR3 contains 15 residues. In germline, CDR1 is LGHNA, CDR2 YSLEER. CDR3 sequence reads: CASSQGLAGGETQYF. Here the CDR3 DNA reads TGCGCCAGCAGCCAGGGACTAGCGGGAGGAGAGACCCAGTACTTC.

This clonotype has ten or more counts. The rearrangement uses TRBV18 and TRBJ1-1, with 7 bases that match TRBD1. The CDR3 has 13 amino acids. The V and J ends lost 3 bases and 7 bases, in that order; junction bases with no gene match: 5. The germline gives CDR1 KGHSH, CDR2 LQKENI. CDR3 coding DNA: TGTGCCAGCTCACCCACCCGGGACAGTGAAGCTTTCTTT. Translating it yields CASSPTRDSEAFF.

This clonotype has a count of ten or more. The chain combines TRBV10-1 with TRBJ2-6, with D perhaps matching TRBD2 (6 bases). The V gene's germline CDR1 is WNHNN and CDR2 SYGVQD (reference sequence). The CDR3 length is 17 residues. The V end lost 7 bases, the J end lost 1 base, and 17 bases lay between the germline ends. In DNA, the CDR3 is TGCGCCAGCATCCCCCCGGCCGGAGGGTCTGGGGCCAACGTCCTGACTTTC. It is translated as CASIPPAGGSGANVLTF.

This clonotype was recorded at least ten times. The chain has TRBV11-2 and TRBJ1-1, with 7 bases fitting TRBD1. The ends lost 4 bases at V and 2 bases at J; junction bases unmatched: 7. CDR1 is SGHAT and CDR2 is FQNNGV in the germline V gene. The CDR3 extends over 15 amino acids. CDR3 protein: CASSSDRAINTEAFF. The CDR3 coding sequence is TGTGCCAGCAGCTCCGACAGGGCTATAAACACTGAAGCTTTCTTT.

A note on this clonotype: A much larger clone differs from this one at a single base, so this may be a read error. Likely a read error: the CDR3 ends without its conserved phenylalanine or tryptophan. This chain connects TRBV4-3 to TRBJ2-7; possible D gene TRBD1, 5 bases. Germline CDR1 is LGHNA and CDR2 is YSLEER. This CDR3 comprises 13 residues. Between the trimmed V and J ends, which lost 0 bases and 2 bases, there was a span of 5 bases. The CDR3 nucleotides are TGCGCCAGCAGCCAAGAGACAGCCTACGAGCAGTACATC. Protein: CASSQETAYEQYI.

This clonotype was seen many times. This sequence joins TRBV2 and TRBJ2-2; D unresolved. The CDR3 length is 13 residues. Trimming took 3 bases from V and 4 from J, leaving 6 bases between them. CDR1 and CDR2 (germline): SNHLY, FYNNEI. CDR3 sequence (DNA): TGTGCCAGCAGTGAGACACCCACCGGGGAGCTGTTTTTT. Its protein product is CASSETPTGELFF. Together with reference TRBV2 and TRBJ2-2, the CDR3 gives the full variable domain: EPEVTQTPSHQVTQMGQEVILRCVPISNHLYFYWYRQILGQKVEFLVSFYNNEISEKSEIFDDQFSVERPDGSNFTLKIRSTKLEDSAMYFCASSETPTGELFFGEGSRLTVL.